Sequencing of this T cell receptor (beta chain) was carried out in a study of cytomegalovirus exposure and HLA in healthy donors. General study points: Cytomegalovirus status, reportedly, was diagnosed with high specificity and sensitivity by the classifier.

PCR was performed using 60 Vbeta and 13 Jbeta primers. Measured with immunoSEQ multiplex PCR; TCRdb has only the in-frame clones, and not every one. The sample shows approximately 100,000 clones, under 85% of them seen only once. Nominally healthy donors were sampled, though unrecorded immune exposures were likely. The CDR3 has 16 amino acids. With 4 bases removed from V and 5 bases from J, the gap between germline ends came to 20 bases. Germline V CDR1 and CDR2: GTSNPN, SVGIG (reference sequence). Regarding this clone: Its antigen is not known.

The chain has TRBV30 and TRBJ2-2; D is possibly TRBD1 (5 bases). The receptor's source is a woman aged 40 to 49 in good health and CMV-seronegative. The sample was PBMCs. Here the CDR3 reads CAWKKSGWGGTGELFF. For the CDR3, the DNA is TGTGCCTGGAAAAAGTCAGGGTGGGGTGGGACCGGGGAGCTGTTTTTT.